Below are 14 T cell receptor beta chains sequenced from a single sample in a study of control samples from healthy donors and cancer patients. This table comes from immunoSEQ multiplex PCR, and its TCRdb copy is limited to in-frame clones, with some not included. The sample consists of fewer than 100,000 clones, around 82% of them appearing once. Sample: blood. These receptors all stem from a woman in her sixties in good health.

The gene calls are TRBV4-1 and TRBJ1-4, with D uncertain. This CDR3 is 15 amino acids long. The germline V gene has CDR1 MGHRA and CDR2 YSYEKL. Trimming took off 1 base at V and 3 bases at J, with 9 bases between the two ends. DNA of the CDR3: TGCGCCAGCAGCCAAGTTCCCCAATCTAATGAAAAACTGTTTTTT. It specifies CASSQVPQSNEKLFF.

This clone was seen once. The V and J genes are TRBV6-5 and TRBJ2-5, with 8 positions matching TRBD1. This CDR3 is built from 15 residues. Losses at the gene ends were 0 bases for V and 6 bases for J; bases not matched to a gene: 6. Per the germline V gene, CDR1 is MNHEY and CDR2 is SVGAGI. The chain's CDR3 is CASSYSGQGAKTQYF. CDR3 DNA: TGTGCCAGCAGTTACTCGGGGCAGGGGGCGAAGACCCAGTACTTC.

V is TRBV2 and J is TRBJ2-2; D uncertain. With 7 bases removed from V and 0 bases from J, the gap between germline ends came to 12 bases. The CDR3 is 15 residues long. Germline CDR1 and CDR2: SNHLY and FYNNEI. The CDR3: CASTIQSANTGELFF. CDR3 nucleotides: TGTGCCAGCACTATACAGTCCGCGAACACCGGGGAGCTGTTTTTT.

The chain carries TRBV5-5 and TRBJ2-2; tentative D call: TRBD1 (5 bases). The ends were cut back, 4 bases at V and 4 bases at J, with 14 bases in the middle. The CDR3 runs 15 residues. Germline CDR1 is SGHKS and CDR2 is YYEKEE (reference sequence). CDR3 in DNA: TGTGCCAGCAGCCCGCGTCCAGACAGCACCGGGGAGCTGTTTTTT. Its translation: CASSPRPDSTGELFF.

In DNA, the CDR3 is TGTGCCAGCAGCGCCGAAGGGGGCTCTTCGGTGAACACTGAAGCTTTCTTT. It specifies CASSAEGGSSVNTEAFF. The V gene is TRBV9, the J gene TRBJ1-1; 7 bases are a match to TRBD1. The CDR3 sequence is 17 residues long. Trimming cost V 3 bases and J 0 bases; bases outside gene matches: 11. Germline V gives CDR1 SGDLS, CDR2 YYNGEE.

V gene TRBV3-1 (or the pseudogene TRBV3-2) combines with J gene TRBJ2-1, with 11 bases that match TRBD2. CDR3 length: 17 amino acids. V lost 3 bases to trimming and J lost 6 bases; unmatched junction nucleotides: 10. The germline V gene encodes CDR1 LGHDT and CDR2 YNNKEL (reference sequence). The CDR3 DNA is TGTGCCAGCAGCCATCTGAGTAGCGGGAGGGCCGGCAATGAGCAGTTCTTC. It translates to CASSHLSSGRAGNEQFF.

The rearrangement uses TRBV5-1 and TRBJ2-7, with D unclear. The CDR3 extends over 14 amino acids. Trimming stripped 0 bases from V and 0 bases from J, with 7 bases between. Germline CDR1 is SGHRS and CDR2 is YFSETQ. The CDR3 DNA is TGCGCCAGCAGCTTGGGGCAGACCTCCTACGAGCAGTACTTC. This encodes CASSLGQTSYEQYF.

This chain links TRBV11-2 with TRBJ2-3, with a weak D call TRBD2 (6 bases). Deletions cut 0 bases from V and 0 bases from J, with 7 bases between. The germline gives CDR1 SGHAT, CDR2 FQNNGV. This CDR3 spans 15 amino acids. In DNA form, the CDR3 reads TGTGCCAGCAGCTTAGACGGGAGCAGCACAGATACGCAGTATTTT. Protein product: CASSLDGSSTDTQYF.

J is TRBJ2-7 and V is TRBV6-1; D may be TRBD1 or TRBD2 (5 bases each). The ends were cut back, 3 bases at V and 3 bases at J, with 12 bases in the middle. The CDR3 has 14 residues. From germline, CDR1 is MNHNS and CDR2 SASEGT. In DNA form, the CDR3 reads TGTGCCAGCAGTGAGGGACCCAACCACTACGAGCAGTACTTC. Translation gives CASSEGPNHYEQYF.

The gene calls are TRBV29-1 and TRBJ1-2; 9 bases fit TRBD1. The CDR3 is 16 residues long. Germline CDR1 SQVTM, CDR2 ANQGSEA. Losses at the gene ends were 6 bases for V and 1 base for J; bases not matched to a gene: 12. Here the CDR3 DNA reads TGCAGCGTGGAACCGGGACAGGGACTTATTAACTATGGCTACACCTTC. Amino acids: CSVEPGQGLINYGYTF. The whole variable domain, remainder taken from reference TRBV29-1 and TRBJ1-2, is SAVISQKPSRDICQRGTSLTIQCQVDSQVTMMFWYRQQPGQSLTLIATANQGSEATYESGFVIDKFPISRPNLTFSTLTVSNMSPEDSSIYLCSVEPGQGLINYGYTFGSGTRLTVV.

The chain is built from TRBV11-2 and TRBJ2-3, with 11 bases that match TRBD2. This CDR3 region has 15 residues. Germline lookup yields CDR1 SGHAT and CDR2 FQNNGV. J lost 4 bases, V lost 3 bases, and 3 bases had no gene match. CDR3: CASSFSGGAADTQYF. The CDR3 DNA is TGTGCCAGCAGCTTTAGCGGGGGGGCAGCAGATACGCAGTATTTT.

V and J are TRBV3-1 (or the pseudogene TRBV3-2) and TRBJ1-5; the D gene is possibly TRBD1 (6 bases). From germline, CDR1 is LGHDT and CDR2 YNNKEL (reference sequence). V was shortened by 3 bases and J by 8 bases, with 14 bases between the two germline ends. This CDR3 region has 14 residues. The CDR3 DNA reads TGTGCCAGCAGCCAGGGAAAGTGGGACAAGCCCCAGCATTTT. Translation: CASSQGKWDKPQHF.

V and J are TRBV19 and TRBJ1-3; no clear D gene. The CDR3 has 13 residues. Germline V gene data show CDR1 as LNHDA and CDR2 as SQIVND (reference sequence). The V end lost 5 bases, the J end lost 3 bases, and 8 bases lay between the germline ends. The CDR3 sequence: CASSDAVGNTIYF. CDR3 in DNA: TGTGCCAGTAGTGATGCGGTTGGAAACACCATATATTTT.

The chain combines TRBV7-9 with TRBJ2-2, with D uncertain. Germline V gene data show CDR1 as SEHNR and CDR2 as FQNEAQ (reference sequence). V shed 2 bases and J shed 2 bases, with 6 bases lying between them. CDR3 size: 14 residues. CDR3 in DNA: TGTGCCAGCAGCTTATCCTTCAACACCGGGGAGCTGTTTTTT. This encodes CASSLSFNTGELFF.